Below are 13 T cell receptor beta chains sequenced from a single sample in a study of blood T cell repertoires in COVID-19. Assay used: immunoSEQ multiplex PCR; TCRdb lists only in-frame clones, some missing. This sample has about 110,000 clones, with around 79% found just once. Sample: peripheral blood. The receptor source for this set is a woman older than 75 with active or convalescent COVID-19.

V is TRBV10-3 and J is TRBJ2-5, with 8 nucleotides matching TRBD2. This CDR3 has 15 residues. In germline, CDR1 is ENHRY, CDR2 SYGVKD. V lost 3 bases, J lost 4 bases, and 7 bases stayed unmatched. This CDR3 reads CAISDWLAGRETQYF. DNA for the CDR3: TGTGCCATCAGTGATTGGCTAGCGGGTAGAGAGACCCAGTACTTC.

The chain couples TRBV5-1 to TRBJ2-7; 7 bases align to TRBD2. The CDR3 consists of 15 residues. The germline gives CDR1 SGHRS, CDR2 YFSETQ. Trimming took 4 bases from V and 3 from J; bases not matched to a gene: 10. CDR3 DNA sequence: TGCGCCAGCAGCCATCTAGCGGAAGGGGACTACGAGCAGTACTTC. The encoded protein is CASSHLAEGDYEQYF.

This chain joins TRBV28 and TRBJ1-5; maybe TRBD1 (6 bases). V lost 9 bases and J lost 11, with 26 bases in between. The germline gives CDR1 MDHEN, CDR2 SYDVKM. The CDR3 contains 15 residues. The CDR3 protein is CASHSSGTPHRAQHF. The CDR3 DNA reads TGTGCCAGTCATTCTTCCGGGACACCACATCGTGCCCAGCATTTT. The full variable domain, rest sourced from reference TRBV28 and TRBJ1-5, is DVKVTQSSRYLVKRTGEKVFLECVQDMDHENMFWYRQDPGLGLRLIYFSYDVKMKEKGDIPEGYSVSREKKERFSLILESASTNQTSMYLCASHSSGTPHRAQHFGDGTRLSIL.

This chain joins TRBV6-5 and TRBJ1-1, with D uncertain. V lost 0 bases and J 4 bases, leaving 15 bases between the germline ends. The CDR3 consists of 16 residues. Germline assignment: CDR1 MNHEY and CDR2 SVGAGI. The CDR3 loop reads CASSYSSKTGSTEAFF. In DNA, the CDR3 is TGTGCCAGCAGTTACTCGTCCAAAACTGGGAGCACTGAAGCTTTCTTT.

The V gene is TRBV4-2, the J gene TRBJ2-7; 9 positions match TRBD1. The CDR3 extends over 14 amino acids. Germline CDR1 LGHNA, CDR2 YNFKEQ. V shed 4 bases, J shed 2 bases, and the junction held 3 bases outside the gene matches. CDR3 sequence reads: CASSLRQGAYEQYF. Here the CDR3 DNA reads TGTGCCAGCAGCCTCCGACAGGGGGCCTACGAGCAGTACTTC.

CDR3 amino acids: CASSTGGGQPQHF. CDR3 coding DNA: TGTGCCAGCAGCACAGGGGGTGGTCAGCCCCAGCATTTT. The rearrangement joins TRBV6-5 to TRBJ1-5; 8 nucleotides align to TRBD1. After removal of 6 bases from V and 6 bases from J, the junction contained 4 bases not matched to a gene. The CDR3 covers 13 residues. The germline CDR1 and CDR2 sequences are MNHEY and SVGAGI.

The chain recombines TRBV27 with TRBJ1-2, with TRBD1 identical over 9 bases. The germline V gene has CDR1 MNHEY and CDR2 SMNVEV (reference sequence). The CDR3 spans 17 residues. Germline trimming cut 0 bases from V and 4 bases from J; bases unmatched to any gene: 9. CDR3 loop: CASSLSMGDRAPYGYTF. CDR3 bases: TGTGCCAGCAGTTTATCGATGGGGGACAGGGCCCCCTATGGCTACACCTTC.

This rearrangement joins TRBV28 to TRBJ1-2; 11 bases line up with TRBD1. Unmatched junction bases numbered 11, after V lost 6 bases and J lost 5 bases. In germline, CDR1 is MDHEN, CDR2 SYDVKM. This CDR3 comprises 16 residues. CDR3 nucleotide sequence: TGTGCCAGCAGCACCCCGGGACAGGGGGTACCTTATGGCTACACCTTC. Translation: CASSTPGQGVPYGYTF.

This CDR3 is CASSLAAGKSYNEQFF. In DNA form, the CDR3 reads TGTGCCAGCAGCTTGGCCGCCGGGAAATCCTACAATGAGCAGTTCTTC. The chain has TRBV5-4 and TRBJ2-1; maybe TRBD2 (5 bases). In germline, CDR1 is SGHNT, CDR2 YYREEE (reference sequence). CDR3 length: 16 amino acids. Trimming stripped 0 bases from V and 1 base from J, with 11 bases between.

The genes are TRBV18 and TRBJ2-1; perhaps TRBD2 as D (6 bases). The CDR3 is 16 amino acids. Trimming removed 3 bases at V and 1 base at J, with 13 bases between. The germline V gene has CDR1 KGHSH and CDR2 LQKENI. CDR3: CASSPPGSLSYNEQFF. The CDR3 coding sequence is TGTGCCAGCTCACCCCCCGGGAGTTTATCCTACAATGAGCAGTTCTTC.

In nucleotides, the CDR3 is TGCGCCAGCAGCTTGGCACCAGATAGGAGCTACGAGCAGTACTTC. Protein product: CASSLAPDRSYEQYF. This chain connects TRBV5-1 to TRBJ2-7; no firm D call. Germline-derived CDR1 and CDR2 are SGHRS and YFSETQ. The CDR3 runs to 15 residues. Trimming took 0 bases from V and 3 from J, leaving 13 bases between them.

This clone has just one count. CDR3 loop: CASSLVGTPNQPQHF. For the CDR3, the DNA is TGTGCCAGCAGTCTTGTGGGGACACCTAATCAGCCCCAGCATTTT. The rearrangement joins TRBV2 to TRBJ1-5, with D possibly being TRBD1 (6 bases). This CDR3 has 15 amino acids. Germline V lookup: CDR1 SNHLY, CDR2 FYNNEI. The V gene lost 5 bases and the J gene lost 4 bases, with 15 bases spanning the gap.

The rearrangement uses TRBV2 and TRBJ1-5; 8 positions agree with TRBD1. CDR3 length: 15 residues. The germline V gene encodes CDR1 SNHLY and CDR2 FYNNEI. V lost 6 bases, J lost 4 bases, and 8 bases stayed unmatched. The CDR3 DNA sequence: TGTGCCAGCAGGGGGGACAGGATGGGAAATCAGCCCCAGCATTTT. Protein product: CASRGDRMGNQPQHF.